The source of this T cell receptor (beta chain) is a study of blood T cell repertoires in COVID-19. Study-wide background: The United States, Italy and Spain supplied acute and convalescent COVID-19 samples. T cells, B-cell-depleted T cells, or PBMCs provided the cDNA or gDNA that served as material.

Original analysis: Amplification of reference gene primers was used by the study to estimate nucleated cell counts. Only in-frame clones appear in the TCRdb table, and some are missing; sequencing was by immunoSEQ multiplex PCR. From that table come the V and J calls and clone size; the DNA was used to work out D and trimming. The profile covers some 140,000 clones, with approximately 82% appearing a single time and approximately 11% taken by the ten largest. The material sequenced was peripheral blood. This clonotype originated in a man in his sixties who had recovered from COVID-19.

The CDR3 region is CASTRDSYSYNEQFF. The CDR3 nucleotides are TGTGCCAGCACTCGGGACAGCTACTCCTACAATGAGCAGTTCTTC. The genes are TRBV6-5 and TRBJ2-1, with 7 bases that match TRBD1. Germline trimming cut 7 bases from V and 0 bases from J; bases unmatched to any gene: 6. Germline loops: CDR1 MNHEY, CDR2 SVGAGI. This CDR3 is 15 amino acids long.